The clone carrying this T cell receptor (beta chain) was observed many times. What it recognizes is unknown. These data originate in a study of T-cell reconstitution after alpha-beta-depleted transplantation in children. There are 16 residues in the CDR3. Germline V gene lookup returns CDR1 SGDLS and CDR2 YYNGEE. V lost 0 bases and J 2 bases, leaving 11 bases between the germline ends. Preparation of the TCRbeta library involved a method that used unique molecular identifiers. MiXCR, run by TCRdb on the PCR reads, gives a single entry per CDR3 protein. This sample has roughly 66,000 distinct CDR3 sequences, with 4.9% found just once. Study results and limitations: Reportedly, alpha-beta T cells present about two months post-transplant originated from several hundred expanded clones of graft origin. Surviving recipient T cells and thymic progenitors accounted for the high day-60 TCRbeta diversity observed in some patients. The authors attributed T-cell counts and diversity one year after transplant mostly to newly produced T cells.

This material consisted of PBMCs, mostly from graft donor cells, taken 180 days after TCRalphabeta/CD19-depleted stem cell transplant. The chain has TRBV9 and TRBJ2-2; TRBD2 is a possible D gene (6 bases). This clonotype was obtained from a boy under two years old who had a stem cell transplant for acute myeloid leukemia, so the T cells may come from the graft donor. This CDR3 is CASSVVQRANTGELFF. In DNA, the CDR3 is TGTGCCAGCAGCGTAGTTCAGCGGGCCAACACCGGGGAGCTGTTTTTT.